The 26 T cell receptor beta chains presented below share a single source sample, sequenced in a study of spatial heterogeneity in lung cancer. These receptors lack a known antigen. TCRdb independently ran MiXCR on the 5' RACE reads; one entry per CDR3 protein. Counted here are fewer than 15,000 distinct CDR3 sequences, over 3% occurring once; the ten biggest clones make up 8% to 9%. Whole-study findings and limits: Intratumoral expanded alpha and beta TCR counts were found to track tumor mutation counts.

Described time point: sample taken at primary tumor resection. The specimen was lung tumor tissue, collected at surgery. Receptors were obtained from a male donor with early-stage non-small cell lung cancer.

The sample holds many counts of this clonotype. V is TRBV6-1 and J is TRBJ2-3; D call uncertain. The V end lost 7 bases, the J end lost 6 bases, and 14 bases lay between the germline ends. The CDR3 runs to 13 residues. Per the germline V gene, CDR1 is MNHNS and CDR2 is SASEGT. The CDR3 sequence: CASTSSGRDTQYF. DNA for the CDR3: TGTGCCAGCACGAGTTCCGGCAGGGATACGCAGTATTTT.

A few counts support this clonotype. At one end the junction does not follow the germline gene, possibly because of a read error. The V call is TRBV20-1, the J call TRBJ1-2, with D unresolved. The length of the CDR3 is 12 residues. Germline CDR1 DFQATT, CDR2 SNEGSKA (reference sequence). CDR3 amino acids: CSARRANYGDTF. The CDR3 DNA reads TGCAGTGCTAGGCGGGCTAACTATGGCGACACCTTC.

As to this clonotype: This clone may be a read error of a much larger clone one base away. This chain links TRBV5-1 with TRBJ2-7; 7 bases line up with TRBD1. Per germline, CDR1 SGHRS and CDR2 YFSETQ. The CDR3 is 15 residues long. J was trimmed by 2 bases and V by 4 bases; bases with no gene match: 9. The CDR3 DNA is TGCGCCAGCAGCCCCGGACAGGCATTGCCCTACGAGCAGTACTTC. Protein product: CASSPGQALPYEQYF.

This clonotype was observed many times. The chain uses TRBV7-9 and TRBJ1-2; 10 bases line up with TRBD1. The V gene's germline CDR1 is SEHNR and CDR2 FQNEAQ (reference sequence). CDR3 length: 15 amino acids. Trimming cost V 5 bases and J 5 bases; bases outside gene matches: 8. CDR3 DNA: TGTGCCAGCAGCCGACAGGGGGCGGAGGTATATGGCTACACCTTC. Protein: CASSRQGAEVYGYTF.

The J gene is TRBJ2-3, the V gene TRBV27; 9 bases align to TRBD1. The junction had 6 bases not matched to a gene; V was cut back by 4 bases and J by 1 base. This CDR3 spans 16 amino acids. Germline values: CDR1 MNHEY, CDR2 SMNVEV (reference sequence). CDR3 loop: CASSSSTGGRTDTQYF. CDR3 DNA: TGTGCCAGCAGTTCCTCGACAGGGGGGCGCACAGATACGCAGTATTTT.

This clonotype was counted many times. The chain combines TRBV4-1 with TRBJ2-7, with D perhaps matching TRBD1 (5 bases). CDR3 length equals 18 residues. The V end was cut by 3 bases, the J end by 0 bases, with 21 bases between. Germline V gene sequence: CDR1 MGHRA, CDR2 YSYEKL. The CDR3 protein is CASSQEPSRGAHSYEQYV. The CDR3 nucleotides read TGCGCCAGCAGCCAGGAACCGTCCCGTGGGGCCCACTCCTACGAGCAGTACGTC.

This clonotype is medium-sized in the sample. The rearrangement links TRBV20-1 to TRBJ2-5; 9 bases agree with TRBD2. Germline CDR1 reads DFQATT; CDR2 reads SNEGSKA (reference sequence). The CDR3 sequence is 13 residues long. With V trimmed by 4 bases and J by 5 bases, 5 bases remained unmatched. CDR3 coding DNA: TGCAGTGCTATAAAGCGGGAGGACGAGACCCAGTACTTC. Translation gives CSAIKREDETQYF.

This clonotype is deemed large (0.1 to 1%). V usage is TRBV29-1 and J usage is TRBJ2-7; unclear D gene. V lost 0 bases and J lost 5, with 8 bases in between. The CDR3 extends over 12 amino acids. The germline CDR1 and CDR2 sequences are SQVTM and ANQGSEA. The CDR3 DNA sequence: TGCAGCGTTGAAGACGGAGACGACGAGCAGTACTTC. Amino acid sequence: CSVEDGDDEQYF.

The table lists this clonotype with many counts. The chain has TRBV7-7 and TRBJ2-5, with 13 bases identical to TRBD2. V lost 1 base, J lost 4 bases, and 0 bases stayed unmatched. Germline assignment: CDR1 SSHAT and CDR2 FNYEAQ (reference sequence). This CDR3 spans 15 amino acids. The CDR3 DNA reads as TGTGCCAGCAGCTTAGGACTAGCGGGAGGAGAGACCCAGTACTTC. Translation gives CASSLGLAGGETQYF.

This clonotype showed up many times. The chain has TRBV20-1 and TRBJ2-3; 9 positions match TRBD2. The CDR3 sequence is 16 residues long. CDR1 is DFQATT, CDR2 SNEGSKA, per germline (reference sequence). Germline trimming cut 0 bases from V and 0 bases from J; bases unmatched to any gene: 4. The CDR3 region is CSARDPTSGSTDTQYF. CDR3 DNA: TGCAGTGCTAGAGATCCGACTAGCGGTAGCACAGATACGCAGTATTTT.

In its sample, this clonotype was seen many times. One end of the junction does not line up with germline, which may come from a read error. The chain couples TRBV10-3 to TRBJ1-1; the D gene is possibly TRBD1 (5 bases). This CDR3 region has 13 residues. From germline, CDR1 is ENHRY and CDR2 SYGVKD. CDR3 sequence reads: CALRERGDTEAFF. The CDR3 coding sequence is TGTGCCCTCAGGGAAAGAGGAGACACTGAAGCTTTCTTT.

As DNA, the CDR3 is TGTGCCAGCAGCACCCCGTGGAGCCTCCGGAGGGGGGCCAACGTCCTGACTTTC. As protein: CASSTPWSLRRGANVLTF. The chain employs TRBV7-2 and TRBJ2-6; possibly TRBD2 for D (5 bases). CDR3 length equals 18 residues. Trimming removed 5 bases at V and 4 bases at J, with 21 bases between. Germline V gene sequence: CDR1 SGHTA, CDR2 FQGNSA.

In its sample, this clonotype was seen many times. The chain employs TRBV5-1 and TRBJ1-1; 8 nucleotides line up with TRBD1. This CDR3 has 14 residues. Trimming cost V 3 bases and J 7 bases; bases outside gene matches: 8. The germline V gene has CDR1 SGHRS and CDR2 YFSETQ. As DNA, the CDR3 is TGCGCCAGCAGCTCCAGGGGGCAAGTTGTTGAAGCTTTCTTT. Translation: CASSSRGQVVEAFF.

This clonotype was found many times. The chain links TRBV11-3 to TRBJ2-2; TRBD1 matches at 8 bases. This CDR3 comprises 15 residues. Germline-derived CDR1 and CDR2 are SGHNT and YENEEA. V trimming: 5 bases; J trimming: 7 bases; junction bases outside the gene matches: 9. The CDR3 spells CASSRFQGAGGELFF. The CDR3 bases are TGTGCCAGCAGCCGATTCCAGGGGGCTGGCGGGGAGCTGTTTTTT.

By share, this clonotype ranks as medium-sized. The chain carries TRBV3-1 and TRBJ1-1; TRBD1 might be the D (6 bases). The germline V gene encodes CDR1 LGHDT and CDR2 YNNKEL (reference sequence). The CDR3 runs to 14 residues. V dropped 3 bases and J dropped 3 bases, with 11 bases sitting between them. The CDR3 is CASSHVGAHTEAFF. CDR3 DNA sequence: TGTGCCAGCAGCCATGTGGGGGCGCACACTGAAGCTTTCTTT.

This clonotype was detected ten times or more. The genes are TRBV20-1 and TRBJ2-3, with D hard to call. The length of the CDR3 is 14 residues. In germline, CDR1 is DFQATT, CDR2 SNEGSKA (reference sequence). V lost 6 bases and J 1 base, leaving 14 bases between the germline ends. CDR3 bases: TGCAGTGCCCAAGTCCCCAGACGCACAGATACGCAGTATTTT. Amino acids: CSAQVPRRTDTQYF.

This sequence joins TRBV6-5 and TRBJ1-3; D gene uncertain. The CDR3 loop spans 16 amino acids. Trimming stripped 0 bases from V and 0 bases from J, with 9 bases between. Germline lookup yields CDR1 MNHEY and CDR2 SVGAGI. The CDR3: CASSYSPSPSGNTIYF. The CDR3 nucleotides read TGTGCCAGCAGTTACTCGCCCTCCCCCTCTGGAAACACCATATATTTT.

This clonotype appeared many times. This chain joins TRBV10-1 and TRBJ2-1; D perhaps matches TRBD1 (6 bases). The V end was cut by 5 bases, the J end by 6 bases, with 17 bases between. The CDR3 totals 15 residues. Germline V CDR1 and CDR2: WNHNN, SYGVQD (reference sequence). CDR3 amino acids: CASSPQGFPCNEQFF. The CDR3 region has the DNA TGCGCCAGCAGTCCCCAGGGGTTTCCGTGCAATGAGCAGTTCTTC.

With respect to this clonotype: This may arise from a read error, as a much more abundant clone is one base away. The gene calls are TRBV2 and TRBJ1-2; D is unresolved. Germline CDR1 reads SNHLY; CDR2 reads FYNNEI. The CDR3 spans 10 residues. The CDR3 sequence is CAVTWDGDTF. The CDR3 DNA reads as TGTGCCGTCACTTGGGATGGCGACACCTTC.

In this sample, this clonotype turned up many times. V usage is TRBV5-5 and J usage is TRBJ2-7; D may be TRBD1 or TRBD2 (6 bases each). This CDR3 contains 15 residues. V gave up 5 bases and J gave up 0 bases, with 15 bases separating them. Per germline, CDR1 SGHKS and CDR2 YYEKEE (reference sequence). In DNA form, the CDR3 reads TGTGCCAGCAGTTCGGGGGCCGGAAGCTCCTACGAGCAGTACTTC. Encoded protein: CASSSGAGSSYEQYF.

This clonotype is labeled medium-sized. The V gene is TRBV18, the J gene TRBJ1-1; unclear D gene. Deletions cut 5 bases from V and 0 bases from J, with 4 bases between. Germline CDR1 KGHSH, CDR2 LQKENI. The CDR3 spans 12 residues. The CDR3 here is CASSNMNTEAFF. DNA for the CDR3: TGTGCCAGCTCAAATATGAACACTGAAGCTTTCTTT.

This clonotype was observed at least ten times. This chain joins TRBV20-1 and TRBJ2-1; 7 bases are a match to TRBD2. J was trimmed by 5 bases and V by 0 bases; bases with no gene match: 7. In germline, CDR1 is DFQATT, CDR2 SNEGSKA (reference sequence). This CDR3 region has 15 residues. This CDR3 reads CSARDLPGTNNEQFF. The CDR3 DNA sequence: TGCAGTGCTAGAGATCTTCCCGGGACTAACAATGAGCAGTTCTTC.

This clonotype is labeled as medium-sized. This chain uses TRBV20-1 with TRBJ2-3; 8 nucleotides match TRBD2. Germline-derived CDR1 and CDR2 are DFQATT and SNEGSKA (reference sequence). This CDR3 comprises 14 residues. Unmatched junction bases numbered 2, after V lost 3 bases and J lost 0 bases. The CDR3 protein is CSASGGASTDTQYF. CDR3 nucleotide sequence: TGCAGTGCTAGCGGGGGGGCGAGCACAGATACGCAGTATTTT.

This clonotype has ten or more counts. The gene calls are TRBV11-2 and TRBJ2-1, with D possibly being TRBD2 (6 bases). Germline V gene lookup returns CDR1 SGHAT and CDR2 FQNNGV. V lost 3 bases to trimming and J lost 12 bases, with 18 bases between them. The CDR3 sequence is 14 residues long. The chain's CDR3 is CASSFWRTPAGQFF. DNA of the CDR3: TGTGCCAGCAGCTTCTGGAGGACGCCAGCGGGGCAGTTCTTC.

Worth noting for this clonotype: Since a much larger clone is just one base distant, this may be a read error. The chain joins TRBV20-1 to TRBJ1-2, with D perhaps TRBD1 (5 bases). Germline V gene data show CDR1 as DFQATT and CDR2 as SNEGSKA (reference sequence). This CDR3 contains 14 residues. In DNA, the CDR3 is TGCAGTGCTAGAATGGAGACAGCAAACTATGGCTACAACTTC. The encoded protein is CSARMETANYGYNF.

The sample holds a few counts of this clonotype. CDR3 amino acids: CASSESTFRYEQYF. The CDR3 DNA sequence: TGTGCCAGCAGTGAAAGCACTTTTCGTTACGAGCAGTACTTC. The rearrangement links TRBV2 to TRBJ2-7; D gene ambiguous. The CDR3 has 14 residues. CDR1 is SNHLY, CDR2 FYNNEI, per germline. V dropped 2 bases and J dropped 4 bases, with 12 bases sitting between them.